The present T cell receptor (beta chain) was sequenced within a study of CXCR3-negative and CXCR3-positive naive CD8 T cells (dated by TCRdb to between 2018 and 2021). Notes on the research overall: In total, 130 million to 150 million TRB reads were obtained, or roughly 1.5 +/- 0.3 million reads per library. Data from around ten donors, pooled across two independent experiments, went into the diversity and physicochemical repertoire analyses. For the TRBV-TRBJ cluster analysis, the naive subsets came from roughly 5 donors, while the memory cells came from 3 donors.

From the germline V gene, CDR1 is MDHEN and CDR2 is SYDVKM. The CDR3 covers 11 residues, taking in both the cysteine and the phenylalanine. The DNA sequence is not available. The full study reports these points: CXCR3 expression partially decreased after cryopreservation, so most assays used freshly isolated PBMCs. Naive CXCR3-negative and CXCR3-positive cells from the same donor showed similar TRBV-TRBJ usage, whereas memory cells showed distinct patterns. Because surface CD5, which is linked to self-reactivity in mice, was comparable between the naive subsets, TCR interaction strength was also inferred from the physicochemical properties of TRB CDR3s. Both naive subsets had comparably high repertoire diversity, while memory CD8+ T cells had much lower repertoire diversity.

For each CD8+ T cell subset, flow sorting was done in triplicate, and roughly 330,000 cells per subset went directly into RLT lysis buffer. Using standard density gradient centrifugation, peripheral blood mononuclear cells were isolated from buffy coats. Total RNA was extracted from sorted cells with an RNeasy Mini Kit. Sequenced on a NextSeq 550. The Human TCR Profiling Kit (MiLaboratory) was used to make UMI-labeled 5' RACE TRB cDNA libraries. cDNA synthesis used the entire amount of extracted RNA, and PCR amplification then used the entire amount of cDNA produced. Libraries were prepared in parallel with an identical number of PCR cycles. In the authors' own workflow: With a requirement of at least two reads per UMI, MIGEC and MiXCR extracted about 50,000 +/- 10,000 unique UMI-labeled TRB cDNA molecules per library. On average, each library contained approximately 40,000 +/- 10,000 functional in-frame TRB CDR3 nucleotide clonotypes without stop codons. After downsampling to 5000 UMI-labeled TRB molecules per sample, diversity metrics, including normalized Shannon-Wiener and Chao1, were computed in VDJtools. VDJtools computed clonotype-size-weighted physicochemical properties of the central five CDR3 residues: interaction energy, strength, volume and Kidera factor 4. Once TCRdb had reprocessed the reads, it stored one entry per CDR3 protein sequence and supplied no DNA. TCRdb's processing, not the study's, gives the V and J calls here. This sample's clone table shows about 48,000 distinct CDR3 sequences. The ten largest account for approximately 16% of the sample.

Notes on this clonotype: What antigen it recognizes has not been identified.

Rearrangement joined TRBV28 to TRBJ2-5. Sequencing used memory CD8+ T cells from blood. Explained via the paper, the cell subset or site label denotes: conventional CD8+ memory T cells (TMEM), sorted as controls. The sequence derives from a human donor in good health. Some clones in this sample may be carry-over from other donors' samples. The CDR3 loop reads CASILKGTQYF.